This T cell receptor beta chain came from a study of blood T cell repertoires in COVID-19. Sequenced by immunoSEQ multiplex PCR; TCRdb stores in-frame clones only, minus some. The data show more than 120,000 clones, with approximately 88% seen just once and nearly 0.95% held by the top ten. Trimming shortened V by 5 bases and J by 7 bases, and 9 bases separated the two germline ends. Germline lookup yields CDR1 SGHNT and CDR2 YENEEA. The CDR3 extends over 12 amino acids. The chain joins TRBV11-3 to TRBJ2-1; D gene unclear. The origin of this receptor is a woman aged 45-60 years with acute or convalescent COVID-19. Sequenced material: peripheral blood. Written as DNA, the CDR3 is TGTGCCAGCAGCGCGATCCGGAATGAGCAGTTCTTC. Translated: CASSAIRNEQFF.